This T cell receptor (beta chain) was sequenced in a study of T cell responses to AZD1222 COVID-19 vaccine. General observations from the study: Clonal diversity was possibly underestimated; the donors were predominantly white British and more often female. Repertoires in all cases were sampled only once the peak T cell response had passed. Just 5 to 7 AZD1222 recipients were seropositive at baseline.

On this clone itself: The antigen remains undetermined.

Germline V lookup: CDR1 SNHLY, CDR2 FYNNEI. CDR3 length: 16 residues. The junction had 15 bases not matched to a gene; V was cut back by 8 bases and J by 4 bases. Profiling relied on immunoSEQ multiplex PCR, and the TCRdb table lists in-frame clones only, not all of them. Here the sample spans 120,000 or so clones, 70% to 90% being singletons. Source: peripheral blood, taken on day 0 of AZD1222 vaccination. This TCR was recovered from an adult in good health. The chain combines TRBV2 with TRBJ2-7, with 9 bases identical to TRBD1. The CDR3 nucleotides read TGTGCCAGCTGCTGCCCTGGGACAGGGCTTGATTACGAGCAGTACTTC. Its protein product is CASCCPGTGLDYEQYF.